Each of the 29 T cell receptor beta chains below was sequenced from the same sample in a study of blood T cell repertoires in COVID-19. Clones were sequenced by immunoSEQ multiplex PCR, and TCRdb holds only the in-frame ones, with some missing. The repertoire holds over 90,000 clones, approximately 86% seen once, with 10% to 15% in the top ten. Sequenced sample: peripheral blood. The source is a woman aged 55-69 years in a cohort sampled during active or convalescent COVID-19.

The chain carries TRBV4-1 and TRBJ1-4, with 7 bases lining up with TRBD1. Germline CDR1 reads MGHRA; CDR2 reads YSYEKL. The CDR3 has 15 amino acids. After removal of 4 bases from V and 5 bases from J, the junction contained 7 bases not matched to a gene. This CDR3 reads CASSPGQPLNEKLFF. The CDR3 region has the DNA TGCGCCAGCAGCCCGGGACAGCCTTTAAATGAAAAACTGTTTTTT.

V usage is TRBV5-6 and J usage is TRBJ2-5, with 9 bases matching TRBD1. CDR1 is SGHDT, CDR2 YYEEEE, per germline. The CDR3 has 15 amino acids. Trimming at V came to 0 bases and at J to 5 bases, leaving 5 bases not matched to a gene. CDR3 region: CASSLAGTGWETQYF. CDR3 DNA sequence: TGTGCCAGCAGCTTGGCGGGGACAGGGTGGGAGACCCAGTACTTC.

The chain recombines TRBV2 with TRBJ2-3, with TRBD2 matching 7 bases. CDR1 SNHLY and CDR2 FYNNEI come from the germline V gene. The CDR3 runs 17 residues. V shed 9 bases, J shed 0 bases, and the junction held 15 bases outside the gene matches. CDR3 sequence reads: CASGPGASGRSTDTQYF. The CDR3 region has the DNA TGTGCCAGTGGGCCCGGGGCTAGCGGTAGGAGCACAGATACGCAGTATTTT.

This sequence joins TRBV5-1 and TRBJ1-2, with 9 nucleotides matching TRBD1. J was trimmed by 6 bases and V by 4 bases; bases with no gene match: 7. The CDR3 is 14 amino acids. In germline, CDR1 is SGHRS, CDR2 YFSETQ. CDR3 in amino acids: CASSPWGQGDGYTF. CDR3 bases: TGCGCCAGCAGCCCGTGGGGACAGGGTGATGGCTACACCTTC.

The chain couples TRBV4-1 to TRBJ1-5; the D is unclear. V gave up 0 bases and J gave up 7 bases, with 16 bases separating them. Germline lookup yields CDR1 MGHRA and CDR2 YSYEKL. The CDR3 is 16 amino acids. CDR3: CASSQDGVVGGQPQHF. CDR3 sequence (DNA): TGCGCCAGCAGCCAAGACGGTGTGGTGGGAGGGCAGCCCCAGCATTTT.

The V and J genes are TRBV27 and TRBJ1-1, with D perhaps TRBD1 (5 bases). CDR3 length: 13 amino acids. Germline V lookup: CDR1 MNHEY, CDR2 SMNVEV (reference sequence). Trimming took off 2 bases at V and 1 base at J, with 5 bases between the two ends. The CDR3 spells CASSLQGNTEAFF. CDR3 DNA: TGTGCCAGCAGTTTACAGGGGAACACTGAAGCTTTCTTT.

This clone was picked up one time. The chain couples TRBV24-1 to TRBJ1-2; the match to TRBD1 covers 9 bases. J was trimmed by 4 bases and V by 4 bases; bases with no gene match: 6. There are 15 residues in the CDR3. Germline CDR1 reads KGHDR; CDR2 reads SFDVKD. Here the CDR3 DNA reads TGTGCCACCAGTGAATCCGGGACAGGGCTCTATGGCTACACCTTC. Translation: CATSESGTGLYGYTF.

This chain's CDR3 is CASSIQWDIVVGYTF. CDR3 coding DNA: TGTGCCAGTAGTATTCAATGGGACATCGTAGTCGGCTACACCTTC. This chain links TRBV19 with TRBJ1-2; D may be TRBD1 (6 bases). Trimming shortened V by 3 bases and J by 8 bases, and 19 bases separated the two germline ends. CDR1 LNHDA and CDR2 SQIVND come from the germline V gene (reference sequence). The CDR3 is 15 amino acids.

The chain joins TRBV20-1 to TRBJ2-7; 12 bases fit TRBD2. The V and J ends lost 3 bases and 6 bases, in that order; junction bases with no gene match: 9. Germline CDR1 reads DFQATT; CDR2 reads SNEGSKA (reference sequence). The CDR3 is 15 amino acids. CDR3 in DNA: TGCAGTGCTAGTTTCGCGACTAGCGGGAGAAGCGAGCAGTACTTC. This codes for CSASFATSGRSEQYF.

This sequence joins TRBV6-6 and TRBJ2-1, with D unclear. Deletions cut 5 bases from V and 9 bases from J, with 20 bases between. The germline V gene has CDR1 MNHNY and CDR2 SVGAGI (reference sequence). This CDR3 comprises 15 residues. The CDR3 bases are TGTGCCAGCAGTGTCAGATCCCCCATTAATCTTGAGCAGTTCTTC. It specifies CASSVRSPINLEQFF.

This chain links TRBV11-3 with TRBJ1-5; perhaps TRBD1 as D (6 bases). CDR1 is SGHNT, CDR2 YENEEA, per germline. The CDR3 extends over 17 amino acids. The V and J ends lost 5 bases and 1 base respectively, with 18 bases between them. The CDR3 sequence is CASSPTGLGLSNQPQHF. In nucleotides, the CDR3 is TGTGCCAGCAGCCCTACAGGGCTGGGTCTGAGCAATCAGCCCCAGCATTTT.

The V and J genes are TRBV19 and TRBJ1-5, with D perhaps matching TRBD1 (5 bases). Trimming removed 8 bases from V and 4 bases from J, with 12 bases in between. Germline-derived CDR1 and CDR2 are LNHDA and SQIVND (reference sequence). The CDR3 runs 13 residues. The CDR3 DNA sequence: TGTGCCAGTCGTGGCAGGGTAAATCAGCCCCAGCATTTT. It encodes CASRGRVNQPQHF.

The gene calls are TRBV10-3 and TRBJ2-1; 8 bases are shared with TRBD2. CDR3 length: 17 amino acids. Trimming at V came to 3 bases and at J to 0 bases, leaving 7 bases not matched to a gene. Germline-derived CDR1 and CDR2 are ENHRY and SYGVKD. CDR3: CAISDPLAGVSYNEQFF. DNA for the CDR3: TGTGCCATCAGTGATCCCCTAGCGGGCGTCTCCTACAATGAGCAGTTCTTC.

This clone was counted only a few times. The chain has TRBV7-9 and TRBJ1-1, with D possibly being TRBD1 (6 bases). V was trimmed by 2 bases and J by 0 bases, leaving 16 bases between them. Germline V CDR1 and CDR2: SEHNR, FQNEAQ (reference sequence). CDR3 length equals 17 residues. The DNA for the CDR3 is TGTGCCAGCAGCTTACGAGGGGGAAGATCCATGAACACTGAAGCTTTCTTT. Protein: CASSLRGGRSMNTEAFF. Supplemented by reference TRBV7-9 and TRBJ1-1, the full variable domain reads DTGVSQNPRHKITKRGQNVTFRCDPISEHNRLYWYRQTLGQGPEFLTYFQNEAQLEKSRLLSDRFSAERPKGSFSTLEIQRTEQGDSAMYLCASSLRGGRSMNTEAFFGQGTRLTVV.

This chain connects TRBV28 to TRBJ2-4; 8 nucleotides align to TRBD1. V dropped 6 bases and J dropped 5; count of bases not matched to a gene: 12. This CDR3 is 16 amino acids long. Germline V gene sequence: CDR1 MDHEN, CDR2 SYDVKM. CDR3 region: CASSHRTGLGENIQYF. CDR3 nucleotides: TGTGCCAGCAGCCACCGGACAGGGTTAGGGGAAAACATTCAGTACTTC.

The chain has TRBV6-5 and TRBJ2-1, with 11 bases matching TRBD2. V was clipped by 4 bases and J by 4 bases; unmatched bases: 3. The germline V gene encodes CDR1 MNHEY and CDR2 SVGAGI. The CDR3 loop spans 15 amino acids. CDR3 amino acids: CASSSSGRSYNEQFF. The DNA for the CDR3 is TGTGCCAGCAGTTCTAGCGGGAGGTCTTACAATGAGCAGTTCTTC.

The J gene is TRBJ1-2, the V gene TRBV6-5, with D hard to call. There are 13 residues in the CDR3. Germline CDR1 MNHEY, CDR2 SVGAGI. V lost 2 bases to trimming and J lost 7 bases, with 11 bases between them. The CDR3 reads CASSYGQRGGYTF. The CDR3 bases are TGTGCCAGCAGTTACGGTCAGCGAGGTGGCTACACCTTC.

The V gene is TRBV4-1, the J gene TRBJ1-5, with D unresolved. This CDR3 is 14 amino acids long. Trimming pared 6 bases from V and 6 bases from J, leaving 15 bases between. Germline lookup yields CDR1 MGHRA and CDR2 YSYEKL. This CDR3 is CASSYDKNSQPQHF. In DNA, the CDR3 is TGCGCCAGCAGTTACGACAAGAACAGTCAGCCCCAGCATTTT.

The chain combines TRBV29-1 with TRBJ2-5; 10 nucleotides agree with TRBD1. The CDR3 runs 15 residues. The germline V gene has CDR1 SQVTM and CDR2 ANQGSEA. Trimming cost V 6 bases and J 0 bases; bases outside gene matches: 7. This chain's CDR3 is CSVPPDRGYQETQYF. The CDR3 DNA reads as TGCAGCGTACCCCCGGACAGGGGGTACCAAGAGACCCAGTACTTC.

The rearrangement links TRBV9 to TRBJ1-2; TRBD1 matches at 11 bases. CDR3 length: 15 amino acids. Germline CDR1 SGDLS, CDR2 YYNGEE. Trimming cost V 0 bases and J 3 bases; bases outside gene matches: 1. CDR3 nucleotides: TGTGCCAGCAGCGTAGGGGACAGGGGGTACTATGGCTACACCTTC. Amino acid sequence: CASSVGDRGYYGYTF.

The gene calls are TRBV18 and TRBJ2-1; tentative D call: TRBD2 (7 bases). The germline V and J ends were trimmed by 5 bases and 5 bases, with 16 bases remaining between them. The CDR3 is made up of 15 amino acids. CDR1 is KGHSH and CDR2 is LQKENI in the germline V gene. The chain's CDR3 is CASSSRGGGNNEQFF. As DNA, the CDR3 is TGTGCCAGCTCATCCCGCGGGGGCGGGAACAATGAGCAGTTCTTC.

The chain employs TRBV30 and TRBJ2-1; D unresolved. Germline V gene data show CDR1 as GTSNPN and CDR2 as SVGIG (reference sequence). V lost 4 bases and J lost 5, with 15 bases in between. CDR3 length: 14 residues. The CDR3 sequence: CAWTPSALNNEQFF. In DNA form, the CDR3 reads TGTGCCTGGACCCCCAGCGCTCTGAACAATGAGCAGTTCTTC.

This clone was seen once. V gene TRBV20-1 combines with J gene TRBJ1-4; the D gene is possibly TRBD1 (5 bases). The V and J ends lost 3 bases and 6 bases respectively, with 14 bases between them. CDR1 is DFQATT, CDR2 SNEGSKA, per germline (reference sequence). The CDR3 extends over 14 amino acids. In nucleotides, the CDR3 is TGCAGTGCTAGTACTCGATGGGGCGATGAAAAACTGTTTTTT. Translated, it gives CSASTRWGDEKLFF.

This chain joins TRBV7-3 and TRBJ2-3; D perhaps matches TRBD1 (5 bases). Germline V gene data show CDR1 as SGHTA and CDR2 as FQGTGA. V lost 1 base, J lost 6 bases, and 17 bases lay in between. The CDR3 is 16 residues long. The CDR3 is CASSLRGSLKGDTQYF. CDR3 nucleotide sequence: TGTGCCAGCAGCTTAAGGGGCAGTCTTAAAGGCGATACGCAGTATTTT.

This clone was recorded only once. The V call is TRBV29-1, the J call TRBJ2-7; 7 bases agree with TRBD1. Germline V gives CDR1 SQVTM, CDR2 ANQGSEA. The ends lost 2 bases at V and 5 bases at J; junction bases unmatched: 9. This CDR3 region has 14 residues. CDR3 residues: CSVEWGTVRHEQYF. CDR3 coding DNA: TGCAGCGTTGAATGGGGGACAGTGCGCCACGAGCAGTACTTC.

V usage is TRBV15 and J usage is TRBJ1-2, with D possibly TRBD1 on 6 matching bases. CDR1 is LNHNV and CDR2 is YYDKDF in the germline V gene (reference sequence). This CDR3 comprises 15 residues. The V end lost 2 bases, the J end lost 1 base, and 11 bases lay between the germline ends. DNA of the CDR3: TGTGCCACCAGCAGACCGGGACACATTAACTATGGCTACACCTTC. Translating it yields CATSRPGHINYGYTF.

V usage is TRBV24-1 and J usage is TRBJ2-2; 9 positions agree with TRBD1. Germline CDR1 is KGHDR and CDR2 is SFDVKD. V lost 3 bases and J lost 6; bases outside the gene matches: 4. The CDR3 consists of 15 residues. CDR3: CATSDRTGEAGELFF. The CDR3, as DNA: TGTGCCACCAGTGATAGGACAGGGGAGGCCGGGGAGCTGTTTTTT.

The rearrangement uses TRBV7-2 and TRBJ2-3; 9 positions match TRBD2. After removal of 5 bases from V and 4 bases from J, the junction contained 7 bases not matched to a gene. Germline V gene lookup returns CDR1 SGHTA and CDR2 FQGNSA. CDR3 length: 15 residues. The CDR3 DNA reads TGTGCCAGCAGCACCTTAGCGGGAGCCCCAGATACGCAGTATTTT. This sequence encodes CASSTLAGAPDTQYF.

V and J are TRBV6-2 or TRBV6-3 and TRBJ1-5, with TRBD1 as a possible D gene (5 bases). The CDR3 has 18 amino acids. Germline V gene data show CDR1 as MNHEY and CDR2 as SVGEGT. The V end was cut by 0 bases, the J end by 1 base, with 16 bases between. CDR3 bases: TGTGCCAGCAGTTACTCGGCAGGGAGGGAGCCAAGCAATCAGCCCCAGCATTTT. It codes for CASSYSAGREPSNQPQHF.